This T cell receptor beta chain was profiled in a study of control samples from healthy donors and cancer patients. Generated by immunoSEQ multiplex PCR, the TCRdb table keeps only in-frame clones and is missing some. The sample lists 95,000 to 100,000 clones, roughly 90% seen once, with less than 8.5% in the top ten. This TCR derives from a man in his thirties or forties in good health. The sample was blood.

CDR3 loop: CASSKGRKSNIQYF. The CDR3 DNA is TGTGCCAGCAGCAAGGGCCGAAAATCAAACATTCAGTACTTC. The V call is TRBV7-2, the J call TRBJ2-4; no definite D call. The CDR3 spans 14 residues. Germline CDR1 is SGHTA and CDR2 is FQGNSA. The V and J ends lost 5 bases and 6 bases respectively, with 14 bases between them. Using reference TRBV7-2 and TRBJ2-4 for the parts outside the CDR3, the full variable domain is GAGVSQSPSNKVTEKGKDVELRCDPISGHTALYWYRQSLGQGLEFLIYFQGNSAPDKSGLPSDRFSAERTGGSVSTLTIQRTQQEDSAVYLCASSKGRKSNIQYFGAGTRLSVL.